This passage covers 12 T cell receptor beta chains from one sample sequenced in a study of blood T cell repertoires in COVID-19. Profiled with immunoSEQ multiplex PCR; TCRdb holds only in-frame clones, not every one. The table records about 400,000 clones, 85% to 90% of them present only once. The specimen sequenced was PBMCs or T cells enriched from blood (not recorded which). These receptors originate from a woman in her twenties or thirties who had recovered from COVID-19.

The chain has TRBV27 and TRBJ1-5; D gene ambiguous. The length of the CDR3 is 12 residues. V lost 6 bases and J lost 5, with 8 bases in between. CDR1 is MNHEY, CDR2 SMNVEV, per germline (reference sequence). The CDR3 DNA reads TGTGCCAGCAGGTCGGGTGATCAGCCCCAGCATTTT. It specifies CASRSGDQPQHF.

The J gene is TRBJ2-3, the V gene TRBV7-2, with 7 positions matching TRBD2. This CDR3 has 19 amino acids. The germline gives CDR1 SGHTA, CDR2 FQGNSA. Losses at the gene ends were 3 bases for V and 1 base for J; bases not matched to a gene: 16. The CDR3 DNA follows: TGTGCCAGCAGCTTCGAACGGCTAGCAGCGGGGCCCGGCACAGATACGCAGTATTTT. It translates to CASSFERLAAGPGTDTQYF.

The count of this clone is one. The J gene is TRBJ1-2, the V gene TRBV18; D is unclear. Per the germline V gene, CDR1 is KGHSH and CDR2 is LQKENI. Trimming took off 2 bases at V and 6 bases at J, with 13 bases between the two ends. There are 14 residues in the CDR3. The CDR3 protein is CASSPTANGDGYTF. The DNA for the CDR3 is TGTGCCAGCTCACCAACCGCAAACGGTGATGGCTACACCTTC. The whole variable domain, filled in from reference TRBV18 and TRBJ1-2, reads NAGVMQNPRHLVRRRGQEARLRCSPMKGHSHVYWYRQLPEEGLKFMVYLQKENIIDESGMPKERFSAEFPKEGPSILRIQQVVRGDSAAYFCASSPTANGDGYTFGSGTRLTVV.

V and J are TRBV6-1 and TRBJ1-1, with D unresolved. This CDR3 is 16 amino acids long. The germline V gene has CDR1 MNHNS and CDR2 SASEGT. The V end lost 0 bases, the J end lost 0 bases, and 11 bases lay between the germline ends. The CDR3, as DNA: TGTGCCAGCAGTGAAGCCGCGGGTTCCATGAACACTGAAGCTTTCTTT. Its translation: CASSEAAGSMNTEAFF.

V gene TRBV7-3 combines with J gene TRBJ2-1; D possibly corresponds to TRBD1 (6 bases). CDR3 length equals 13 residues. V was clipped by 6 bases and J by 2 bases, with 8 bases between them. Germline V CDR1 and CDR2: SGHTA, FQGTGA. The DNA of the CDR3 is TGTGCCAGCAGGGCAGGGGCCTACAATGAGCAGTTCTTC. Encoded protein: CASRAGAYNEQFF.

J is TRBJ2-1 and V is TRBV5-1; D call uncertain. CDR1 is SGHRS, CDR2 YFSETQ, per germline. Trimming took off 4 bases at V and 1 base at J, with 12 bases between the two ends. This CDR3 is 15 amino acids long. The CDR3 here is CASSDLAESYNEQFF. In DNA, the CDR3 is TGCGCCAGCAGCGATCTCGCGGAGTCCTACAATGAGCAGTTCTTC.

This clone came up many times. This CDR3 reads CASSFPTGGSMNTEAFF. The CDR3, as DNA: TGTGCCAGCAGCTTTCCGACAGGGGGTTCTATGAACACTGAAGCTTTCTTT. The V gene is TRBV7-9, the J gene TRBJ1-1; 9 positions agree with TRBD1. The length of the CDR3 is 17 residues. From germline, CDR1 is SEHNR and CDR2 FQNEAQ (reference sequence). The ends lost 3 bases at V and 0 bases at J; junction bases unmatched: 8. The complete variable domain, with remaining parts taken from reference TRBV7-9 and TRBJ1-1, reads DTGVSQNPRHKITKRGQNVTFRCDPISEHNRLYWYRQTLGQGPEFLTYFQNEAQLEKSRLLSDRFSAERPKGSFSTLEIQRTEQGDSAMYLCASSFPTGGSMNTEAFFGQGTRLTVV.

This clone was seen once. The chain's CDR3 is CASGWGTSGNTGELFF. The CDR3 DNA follows: TGTGCTAGTGGTTGGGGGACTAGCGGGAACACCGGGGAGCTGTTTTTT. The rearrangement links TRBV12-5 to TRBJ2-2; 11 positions agree with TRBD2. The V gene end was trimmed by 4 bases and the J gene end by 1 base; junction bases not matched to a gene: 2. The CDR3 is 16 residues long. Per the germline V gene, CDR1 is LGHNT and CDR2 is FRNRAP. Based on the CDR3 plus reference TRBV12-5 and TRBJ2-2, the full variable domain is DARVTQTPRHKVTEMGQEVTMRCQPILGHNTVFWYRQTMMQGLELLAYFRNRAPLDDSGMPKDRFSAEMPDATLATLKIQPSEPRDSAVYFCASGWGTSGNTGELFFGEGSRLTVL.

This rearrangement joins TRBV6-5 to TRBJ2-1; possibly TRBD2 for D (5 bases). The germline V gene has CDR1 MNHEY and CDR2 SVGAGI. The CDR3 covers 13 residues. V was shortened by 8 bases and J by 7 bases, with 15 bases between the two germline ends. DNA for the CDR3: TGTGCCAGCGGGAGTATAGGGCTTAATGAGCAGTTCTTC. This encodes CASGSIGLNEQFF.

This chain uses TRBV2 with TRBJ2-5, with D uncertain. Trimming removed 3 bases from V and 4 bases from J, with 12 bases in between. This CDR3 contains 14 residues. Germline lookup yields CDR1 SNHLY and CDR2 FYNNEI. The CDR3: CASSDLVPTETQYF. CDR3 nucleotide sequence: TGTGCCAGCAGTGATCTAGTACCCACAGAGACCCAGTACTTC.

The chain employs TRBV18 and TRBJ2-7, with D possibly being TRBD1 (5 bases). The CDR3 covers 20 residues. The germline V gene encodes CDR1 KGHSH and CDR2 LQKENI. V lost 2 bases, J lost 4 bases, and 30 bases lay in between. CDR3 nucleotides: TGTGCCAGCTCACCAAGCATCCTAGGGGTAGGGATCAAGAAGGATTACGAGCAGTACTTC. Amino acids: CASSPSILGVGIKKDYEQYF.

CDR3 in amino acids: CASSVGGTTYEQYF. DNA for the CDR3: TGTGCCAGCAGCGTGGGCGGGACCACCTACGAGCAGTACTTC. This rearrangement joins TRBV9 to TRBJ2-7, with D possibly TRBD2 on 6 matching bases. The V gene's germline CDR1 is SGDLS and CDR2 YYNGEE. The CDR3 has 14 residues. Deletions cut 2 bases from V and 2 bases from J, with 11 bases between.